Shown below are 16 T cell receptor beta chains from a single sample sequenced in a study of T cells after yellow fever vaccination. TCRdb redid the calling of the 5' RACE reads with MiXCR, one entry per CDR3 protein. Counted here are around 550,000 distinct CDR3 sequences, about a fifth occurring once; the ten biggest clones make up 13% to 15%. The sequences come from PBMCs, collected 15 days after the yellow fever booster vaccination. These receptors all come from a man aged 25-40 years who received the YFV17D yellow fever vaccine.

As DNA, the CDR3 is TGTGCCAGCAGCGCAAGATCGGGAGGGTACGAGCAGTACTTC. Residues: CASSARSGGYEQYF. The gene calls are TRBV7-9 and TRBJ2-7; 8 bases agree with TRBD2. Germline CDR1 is SEHNR and CDR2 is FQNEAQ (reference sequence). With V trimmed by 5 bases and J by 4 bases, 7 bases remained unmatched. CDR3 length equals 14 residues.

The rearrangement links TRBV5-4 to TRBJ1-2, with D unclear. The V end was cut by 4 bases, the J end by 2 bases, with 15 bases between. The germline CDR1 and CDR2 sequences are SGHNT and YYREEE (reference sequence). The CDR3 extends over 15 amino acids. The CDR3 coding sequence is TGTGCCAGCAGCCGGGCGGGGTATGACAACTATGGCTACACCTTC. The encoded protein is CASSRAGYDNYGYTF.

V usage is TRBV29-1 and J usage is TRBJ2-1; TRBD1 or TRBD2 may be the D gene (5 bases each). The CDR3 covers 14 residues. Germline CDR1 reads SQVTM; CDR2 reads ANQGSEA. Trimming removed 5 bases from V and 4 bases from J, with 15 bases in between. CDR3 residues: CSVPGTSSYNEQFF. In nucleotides, the CDR3 is TGCAGCGTTCCAGGGACCTCTTCTTACAATGAGCAGTTCTTC.

In this sample, this clonotype turned up a few times. The chain is built from TRBV11-3 and TRBJ2-3; TRBD2 agrees at 11 bases. The CDR3 length is 17 residues. Germline V CDR1 and CDR2: SGHNT, YENEEA. V lost 4 bases to trimming and J lost 1 base; unmatched junction nucleotides: 7. The CDR3 is CASSSWPGLAGTDTQYF. The CDR3, as DNA: TGTGCCAGCAGCTCCTGGCCGGGACTAGCGGGCACAGATACGCAGTATTTT.

The gene calls are TRBV4-3 and TRBJ2-3, with 7 bases matching TRBD2. V shed 0 bases and J 5 bases; nucleotides not matched to a gene: 5. There are 15 residues in the CDR3. The germline V gene has CDR1 LGHNA and CDR2 YSLEER. CDR3 protein: CASSQEGLVGDTQYF. In nucleotides, the CDR3 is TGCGCCAGCAGCCAAGAAGGACTAGTGGGAGATACGCAGTATTTT.

The CDR3 DNA follows: TGTGCCAGCAGCCGAACCGGGACAGGGGGCGCGAACTATGGCTACACCTTC. Its protein is CASSRTGTGGANYGYTF. This chain connects TRBV7-2 to TRBJ1-2; 12 nucleotides line up with TRBD1. Germline CDR1 reads SGHTA; CDR2 reads FQGNSA. V was pared by 5 bases and J by 2 bases, with 9 bases of the junction left unmatched. The CDR3 sequence is 17 residues long.

CDR3 amino acids: CSASPTSGQYEQYF. In DNA, the CDR3 is TGCAGTGCTAGTCCCACTAGCGGGCAATACGAGCAGTACTTC. The genes are TRBV20-1 and TRBJ2-7, with 9 nucleotides matching TRBD2. Trimming at V came to 3 bases and at J to 4 bases, leaving 7 bases not matched to a gene. This CDR3 spans 14 amino acids. Germline loops: CDR1 DFQATT, CDR2 SNEGSKA (reference sequence).

The CDR3 DNA follows: TGTGCCAGCAGCTTAAAGGGGGCTGTTAGGGGGCGCCCAGATACGCAGTATTTT. Translating gives CASSLKGAVRGRPDTQYF. The V call is TRBV11-1, the J call TRBJ2-3, with TRBD1 matching over 7 bases. The V segment lost 2 bases and the J segment 4 bases; nucleotides outside the gene matches: 15. Per the germline V gene, CDR1 is SGHAT and CDR2 is FQDESV (reference sequence). The CDR3 consists of 18 residues.

This clonotype was seen only a few times. This sequence joins TRBV7-2 and TRBJ2-1; possible D gene TRBD2, 6 bases. V was pared by 5 bases and J by 15 bases, with 17 bases between. CDR1 SGHTA and CDR2 FQGNSA come from the germline V gene. The CDR3 contains 12 residues. Written as DNA, the CDR3 is TGTGCCAGCAGCAACAGGAGGGACGGGGTGTTCTTC. Amino acid sequence: CASSNRRDGVFF.

This clonotype has a handful of counts. This chain uses TRBV7-2 with TRBJ2-7; weak D call: TRBD2 (6 bases). The V gene's germline CDR1 is SGHTA and CDR2 FQGNSA. Trimming cost V 8 bases and J 3 bases, with 14 bases left between them. The CDR3 totals 13 residues. CDR3 DNA: TGTGCCAGCGGGAATACGGGGGTCTACGAGCAGTACTTC. Its protein product is CASGNTGVYEQYF.

The chain couples TRBV20-1 to TRBJ1-6; D perhaps matches TRBD1 (6 bases). The length of the CDR3 is 14 residues. Trimming removed 1 base from V and 7 bases from J, with 11 bases in between. CDR1 and CDR2 from the germline V gene are DFQATT and SNEGSKA (reference sequence). This chain's CDR3 is CSARVPQGNSPLHF. DNA of the CDR3: TGCAGTGCTAGAGTGCCTCAGGGGAATTCACCCCTCCACTTT.

This clonotype was detected only a few times. The J gene is TRBJ2-3, the V gene TRBV7-2; 8 bases match TRBD2. Germline trimming cut 4 bases from V and 2 bases from J; bases unmatched to any gene: 8. This CDR3 is 16 amino acids long. Germline V lookup: CDR1 SGHTA, CDR2 FQGNSA. In DNA form, the CDR3 reads TGTGCCAGCAGCTCCAAGCGGGGGAGTGACACAGATACGCAGTATTTT. Translation: CASSSKRGSDTDTQYF.

This sequence joins TRBV28 and TRBJ2-7; the D is unclear. V was shortened by 5 bases and J by 0 bases, with 17 bases between the two germline ends. This CDR3 comprises 16 residues. CDR1 MDHEN and CDR2 SYDVKM come from the germline V gene. The CDR3 DNA sequence: TGTGCCAGCAGTGGTGAGACTGCTCCCTTCTCCTACGAGCAGTACTTC. Protein product: CASSGETAPFSYEQYF. The variable domain in full, with the rest retrieved from reference TRBV28 and TRBJ2-7, is DVKVTQSSRYLVKRTGEKVFLECVQDMDHENMFWYRQDPGLGLRLIYFSYDVKMKEKGDIPEGYSVSREKKERFSLILESASTNQTSMYLCASSGETAPFSYEQYFGPGTRLTVT.

In this sample, this clonotype turned up a few times. V usage is TRBV7-2 and J usage is TRBJ2-1; 11 nucleotides match TRBD2. The trim removed 1 base at V and 9 bases at J, leaving 5 bases unmatched. The CDR3 extends over 15 amino acids. Germline V gene sequence: CDR1 SGHTA, CDR2 FQGNSA. The CDR3 region has the DNA TGTGCCAGCAGCTTAGAGCCCCTAGCGGGAGGTGAGCAGTTCTTC. This gives the protein CASSLEPLAGGEQFF.

This clonotype has a handful of counts. The V call is TRBV15, the J call TRBJ2-5; unclear D gene. Trimming cost V 0 bases and J 4 bases, with 12 bases left between them. The CDR3 covers 15 residues. Germline V gene data show CDR1 as LNHNV and CDR2 as YYDKDF (reference sequence). This CDR3 reads CATSRDYGALETQYF. CDR3 nucleotides: TGTGCCACCAGCAGAGATTATGGCGCCCTAGAGACCCAGTACTTC.

The V gene is TRBV20-1, the J gene TRBJ2-5, with 9 bases fitting TRBD2. Looked up from germline, CDR1 is DFQATT and CDR2 is SNEGSKA (reference sequence). The CDR3 runs 15 residues. Germline trimming cut 0 bases from V and 5 bases from J; bases unmatched to any gene: 7. The CDR3 coding sequence is TGCAGTGCTAGAGATTCGGCGGGAGGGAGGGAGACCCAGTACTTC. Protein sequence: CSARDSAGGRETQYF.